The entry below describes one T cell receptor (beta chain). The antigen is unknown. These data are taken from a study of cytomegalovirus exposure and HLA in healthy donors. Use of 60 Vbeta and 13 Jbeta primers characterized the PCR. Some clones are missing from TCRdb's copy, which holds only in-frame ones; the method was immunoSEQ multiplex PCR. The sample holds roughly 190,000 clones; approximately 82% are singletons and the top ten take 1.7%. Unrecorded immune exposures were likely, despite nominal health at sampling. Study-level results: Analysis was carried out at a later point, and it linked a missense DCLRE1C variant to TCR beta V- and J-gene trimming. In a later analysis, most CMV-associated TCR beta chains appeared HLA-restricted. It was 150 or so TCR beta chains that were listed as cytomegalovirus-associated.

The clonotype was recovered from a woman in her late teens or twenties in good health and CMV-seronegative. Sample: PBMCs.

The DNA for the CDR3 is TGTGCCAGCAGCTTAGAGCAGGGAAACATTCAGTACTTC. As protein: CASSLEQGNIQYF. The genes are TRBV11-2 and TRBJ2-4, with D tentatively TRBD1 (5 bases). The CDR3 sequence is 13 residues long. Trimming stripped 0 bases from V and 6 bases from J, with 6 bases between. Germline lookup yields CDR1 SGHAT and CDR2 FQNNGV.